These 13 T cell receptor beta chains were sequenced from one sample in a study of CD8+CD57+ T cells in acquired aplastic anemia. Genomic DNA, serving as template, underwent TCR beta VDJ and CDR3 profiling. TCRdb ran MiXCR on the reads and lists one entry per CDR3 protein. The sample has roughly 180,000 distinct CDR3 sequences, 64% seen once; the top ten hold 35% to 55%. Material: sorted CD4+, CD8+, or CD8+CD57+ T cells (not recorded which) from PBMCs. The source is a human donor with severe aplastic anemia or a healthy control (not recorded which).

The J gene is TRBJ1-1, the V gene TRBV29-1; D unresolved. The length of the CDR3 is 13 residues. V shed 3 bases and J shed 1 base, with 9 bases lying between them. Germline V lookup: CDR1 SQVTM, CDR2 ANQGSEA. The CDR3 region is CSVDRTRNTEAFF. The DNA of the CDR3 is TGCAGCGTTGATCGGACTCGGAACACTGAAGCTTTCTTT.

CDR3 in DNA: TGTGCCAGTAGTATTGCGGGGGCCACCTACGAGCAGTACTTC. It yields the protein CASSIAGATYEQYF. The V call is TRBV19, the J call TRBJ2-7; perhaps TRBD2 as D (7 bases). Germline CDR1 LNHDA, CDR2 SQIVND (reference sequence). Trimming removed 3 bases at V and 2 bases at J, with 11 bases between. The CDR3 covers 14 residues. The full variable domain, in which reference TRBV19 and TRBJ2-7 provide the parts outside the CDR3, is DGGITQSPKYLFRKEGQNVTLSCEQNLNHDAMYWYRQDPGQGLRLIYYSQIVNDFQKGDIAEGYSVSREKKESFPLTVTSAQKNPTAFYLCASSIAGATYEQYFGPGTRLTVT.

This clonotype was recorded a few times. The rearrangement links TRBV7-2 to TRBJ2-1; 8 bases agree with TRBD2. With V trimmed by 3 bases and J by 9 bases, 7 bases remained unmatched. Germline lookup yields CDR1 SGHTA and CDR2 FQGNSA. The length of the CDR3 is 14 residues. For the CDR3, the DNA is TGTGCCAGCAGCTTTACGGGGGGGCGGGGTGAGCAGTTCTTC. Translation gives CASSFTGGRGEQFF.

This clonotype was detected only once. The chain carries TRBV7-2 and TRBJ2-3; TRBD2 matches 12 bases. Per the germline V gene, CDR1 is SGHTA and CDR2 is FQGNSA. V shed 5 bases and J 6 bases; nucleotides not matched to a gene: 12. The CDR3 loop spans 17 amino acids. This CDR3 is CASSPWTLAGGLDTQYF. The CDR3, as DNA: TGTGCCAGCAGCCCTTGGACCCTAGCGGGAGGGCTTGATACGCAGTATTTT.

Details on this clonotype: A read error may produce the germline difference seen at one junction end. The CDR3 spells CASSYTSGGNTGGLFF. CDR3 DNA sequence: TGTGCCAGCAGCTATACTAGCGGGGGGAACACCGGGGGGCTGTTTTTT. The chain is built from TRBV7-9 and TRBJ2-2, with 12 nucleotides matching TRBD2. In germline, CDR1 is SEHNR, CDR2 FQNEAQ (reference sequence). CDR3 size: 16 residues.

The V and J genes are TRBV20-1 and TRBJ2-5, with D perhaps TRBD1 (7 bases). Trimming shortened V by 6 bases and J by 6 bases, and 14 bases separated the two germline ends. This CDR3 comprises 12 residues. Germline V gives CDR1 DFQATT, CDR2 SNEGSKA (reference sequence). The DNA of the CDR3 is TGCAGTGCAGTTCAGGGGGGAAAGACCCAGTACTTC. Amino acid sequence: CSAVQGGKTQYF.

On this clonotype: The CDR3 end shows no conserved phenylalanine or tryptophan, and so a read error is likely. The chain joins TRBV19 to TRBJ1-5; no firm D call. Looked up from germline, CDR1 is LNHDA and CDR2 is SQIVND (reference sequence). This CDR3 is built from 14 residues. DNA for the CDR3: TGCGCCAGTAGTATAATGTCCGCAAATCAGCCCCAGCATCTT. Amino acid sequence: CASSIMSANQPQHL.

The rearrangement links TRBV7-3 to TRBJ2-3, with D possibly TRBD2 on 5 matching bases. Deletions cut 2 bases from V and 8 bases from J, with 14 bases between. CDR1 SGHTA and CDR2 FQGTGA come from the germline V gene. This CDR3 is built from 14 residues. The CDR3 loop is CASSLVWGRGTQYF. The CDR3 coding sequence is TGTGCCAGCAGCTTAGTTTGGGGTCGGGGTACGCAGTATTTT.

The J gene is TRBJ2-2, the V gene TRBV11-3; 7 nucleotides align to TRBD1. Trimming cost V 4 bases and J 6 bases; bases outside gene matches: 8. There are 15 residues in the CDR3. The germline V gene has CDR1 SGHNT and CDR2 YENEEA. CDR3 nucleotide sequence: TGTGCCAGCAGCTCAAGACAGGGTGCGTCCGGGGAGCTGTTTTTT. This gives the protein CASSSRQGASGELFF.

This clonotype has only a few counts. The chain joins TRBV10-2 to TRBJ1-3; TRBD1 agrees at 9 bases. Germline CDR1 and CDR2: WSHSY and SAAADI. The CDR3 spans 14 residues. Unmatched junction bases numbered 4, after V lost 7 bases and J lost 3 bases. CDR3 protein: CASTRDRDGNTIYF. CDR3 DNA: TGCGCCAGCACTAGGGACAGGGATGGAAACACCATATATTTT.

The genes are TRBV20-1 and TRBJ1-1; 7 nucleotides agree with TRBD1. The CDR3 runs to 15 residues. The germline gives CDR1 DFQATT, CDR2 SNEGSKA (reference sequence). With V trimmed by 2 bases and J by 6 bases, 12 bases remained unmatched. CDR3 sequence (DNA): TGCAGTGCTAGAATATACAGGGGTGGGTTACCTGAAGCTTTCTTT. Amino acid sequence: CSARIYRGGLPEAFF.

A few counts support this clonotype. CDR3 nucleotide sequence: TGTGCCAGCAGCTTAGCGGCAGGGAAGGAGTACTTC. As protein: CASSLAAGKEYF. The chain is built from TRBV7-2 and TRBJ2-7; perhaps TRBD1 as D (5 bases). This CDR3 has 12 amino acids. The V gene lost 0 bases and the J gene lost 11 bases, with 11 bases spanning the gap. Germline V gene lookup returns CDR1 SGHTA and CDR2 FQGNSA.

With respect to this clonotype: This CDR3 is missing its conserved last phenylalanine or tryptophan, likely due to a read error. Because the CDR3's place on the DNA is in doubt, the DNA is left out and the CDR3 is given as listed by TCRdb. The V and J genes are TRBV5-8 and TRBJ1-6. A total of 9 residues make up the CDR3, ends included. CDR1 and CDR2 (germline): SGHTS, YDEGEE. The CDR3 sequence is CASSLAGQL.